These 30 T cell receptor beta chains share one sample of origin, sequenced in a study of blood T cell repertoires in COVID-19 (TCRdb year 2020). Library preparation employed the immunoSEQ multiplex PCR assay. TCRdb mirrors the immuneACCESS table, restricted to in-frame sequences. Some clones are absent from its copies; in checked studies, under half trace to an unresolved V gene, and the reason for the others is unknown. The sample records 130,000 to 150,000 clones, 65% to 85% of which are singletons. The ten largest clones capture 7% to 9% of the sample. Sequenced sample: peripheral blood. The origin of the receptors is a man aged 45-65 years with active or convalescent COVID-19.

This clone appeared a few times. The rearrangement uses TRBV5-1 and TRBJ1-1, with 8 bases lining up with TRBD1. V dropped 3 bases and J dropped 4; count of bases not matched to a gene: 2. This CDR3 is built from 13 residues. The germline CDR1 and CDR2 sequences are SGHRS and YFSETQ. The CDR3 nucleotides read TGCGCCAGCAGCTCAACAGGGGGCACTGAAGCTTTCTTT. Amino acid sequence: CASSSTGGTEAFF.

This clone was picked up a small number of times. The gene calls are TRBV10-2 and TRBJ1-1, with 7 positions matching TRBD1. CDR1 WSHSY and CDR2 SAAADI come from the germline V gene. V lost 10 bases to trimming and J lost 0 bases; unmatched junction nucleotides: 14. The length of the CDR3 is 16 residues. CDR3 sequence: CATLDRRANMNTEAFF. The CDR3 nucleotides are TGCGCCACCTTGGACAGGAGAGCTAACATGAACACTGAAGCTTTCTTT.

The gene calls are TRBV6-1 and TRBJ1-4, with 11 bases lining up with TRBD1. The CDR3 is made up of 16 amino acids. Germline V gene data show CDR1 as MNHNS and CDR2 as SASEGT. The ends lost 3 bases at V and 5 bases at J; junction bases unmatched: 5. The CDR3 bases are TGTGCCAGCAGTGATCCGCGGACAGGGGGCAATGAAAAACTGTTTTTT. It specifies CASSDPRTGGNEKLFF.

The chain recombines TRBV28 with TRBJ2-1; 7 bases are shared with TRBD1. From germline, CDR1 is MDHEN and CDR2 SYDVKM. Trimming at V came to 7 bases and at J to 5 bases, leaving 14 bases not matched to a gene. The CDR3 is made up of 16 amino acids. The CDR3 sequence is CASNPPRDSAHNEQFF. The DNA of the CDR3 is TGTGCCAGCAATCCCCCCAGGGACAGTGCCCACAATGAGCAGTTCTTC. The entire variable domain, with the rest obtained from reference TRBV28 and TRBJ2-1, is as follows: DVKVTQSSRYLVKRTGEKVFLECVQDMDHENMFWYRQDPGLGLRLIYFSYDVKMKEKGDIPEGYSVSREKKERFSLILESASTNQTSMYLCASNPPRDSAHNEQFFGPGTRLTVL.

J is TRBJ1-3 and V is TRBV24-1; D ambiguous. V was shortened by 9 bases and J by 0 bases, with 5 bases between the two germline ends. The CDR3 length is 12 residues. In germline, CDR1 is KGHDR, CDR2 SFDVKD. CDR3 in amino acids: CATSSSGNTIYF. For the CDR3, the DNA is TGTGCCACCTCCAGCTCTGGAAACACCATATATTTT.

The chain employs TRBV30 and TRBJ1-5; D gene ambiguous. This CDR3 spans 14 amino acids. V was shortened by 2 bases and J by 0 bases, with 8 bases between the two germline ends. Germline V gives CDR1 GTSNPN, CDR2 SVGIG (reference sequence). The CDR3 loop is CAWSLDTSNQPQHF. The CDR3 DNA reads TGTGCCTGGAGTCTTGACACTAGCAATCAGCCCCAGCATTTT.

The chain couples TRBV6-5 to TRBJ1-4; 8 bases fit TRBD1. CDR1 is MNHEY and CDR2 is SVGAGI in the germline V gene. J lost 8 bases, V lost 11 bases, and 16 bases had no gene match. The CDR3 covers 15 residues. CDR3 nucleotides: TGTGCCGTAGCAGGTTCCGGGACAGGCCAGGAAAAACTGTTTTTT. Encoded protein: CAVAGSGTGQEKLFF.

This sequence joins TRBV14 and TRBJ2-4; D unresolved. Germline-derived CDR1 and CDR2 are SGHDN and FVKESK. Trimming cost V 2 bases and J 8 bases, with 10 bases left between them. CDR3 length: 13 residues. CDR3: CASSQFSFDIQYF. CDR3 nucleotide sequence: TGTGCCAGCAGCCAATTTAGCTTTGACATTCAGTACTTC.

The chain uses TRBV18 and TRBJ2-5; TRBD1 matches 7 bases. This CDR3 spans 15 amino acids. The V and J ends lost 4 bases and 1 base, in that order; junction bases with no gene match: 6. Germline-derived CDR1 and CDR2 are KGHSH and LQKENI. The CDR3 reads CASSRDRAPQETQYF. CDR3 bases: TGTGCCAGCTCACGAGACAGGGCCCCCCAAGAGACCCAGTACTTC. The full variable domain, rest sourced from reference TRBV18 and TRBJ2-5, is NAGVMQNPRHLVRRRGQEARLRCSPMKGHSHVYWYRQLPEEGLKFMVYLQKENIIDESGMPKERFSAEFPKEGPSILRIQQVVRGDSAAYFCASSRDRAPQETQYFGPGTRLLVL.

Points on this clone: Distinct nucleotide sequences in the sample also encode this CDR3. The chain uses TRBV19 and TRBJ1-2; TRBD1 matches 10 bases. The V and J ends lost 5 bases and 5 bases, in that order; junction bases with no gene match: 2. The CDR3 is made up of 13 amino acids. Germline CDR1 LNHDA, CDR2 SQIVND (reference sequence). CDR3 loop: CASSPGQGYGYTF. The CDR3 DNA is TGTGCCAGTAGTCCGGGACAGGGGTATGGCTACACCTTC.

This clone was seen at least ten times. The genes are TRBV10-2 and TRBJ2-1; D is ambiguous. Germline CDR1 is WSHSY and CDR2 is SAAADI. The V end lost 5 bases, the J end lost 10 bases, and 15 bases lay between the germline ends. The CDR3 loop spans 13 amino acids. DNA of the CDR3: TGCGCCAGCAGTCTCGGATGGGTGGGCGAGCAGTTCTTC. Translation gives CASSLGWVGEQFF.

V gene TRBV6-1 combines with J gene TRBJ2-2; a weak D match, TRBD2 (5 bases). CDR1 MNHNS and CDR2 SASEGT come from the germline V gene. V lost 1 base to trimming and J lost 6 bases, with 15 bases between them. The CDR3 covers 16 residues. The CDR3, as DNA: TGTGCCAGCAGTGAAGGTTCCTCGGGGTATGCCGGGGAGCTGTTTTTT. This gives the protein CASSEGSSGYAGELFF.

The chain carries TRBV4-1 and TRBJ1-2, with TRBD1 matching over 8 bases. V shed 3 bases, J shed 3 bases, and the junction held 0 bases outside the gene matches. The CDR3 is 13 amino acids. Germline V gene data show CDR1 as MGHRA and CDR2 as YSYEKL. CDR3 residues: CASSQTGDYGYTF. The DNA for the CDR3 is TGCGCCAGCAGCCAGACAGGGGACTATGGCTACACCTTC.

The J gene is TRBJ1-1, the V gene TRBV18, with D possibly TRBD1 on 6 matching bases. V was shortened by 3 bases and J by 3 bases, with 14 bases between the two germline ends. CDR3 size: 15 residues. Germline loops: CDR1 KGHSH, CDR2 LQKENI. CDR3 region: CASSPEAGADTEAFF. DNA of the CDR3: TGTGCCAGCTCACCCGAGGCAGGGGCGGACACTGAAGCTTTCTTT.

This clone turned up a few times. The rearrangement uses TRBV29-1 and TRBJ1-2, with 9 positions matching TRBD1. Germline trimming cut 5 bases from V and 5 bases from J; bases unmatched to any gene: 9. Germline V gene lookup returns CDR1 SQVTM and CDR2 ANQGSEA. This CDR3 is built from 14 residues. The CDR3 loop reads CSVRSGQGRYGYTF. CDR3 nucleotides: TGCAGCGTTCGCTCGGGACAGGGACGGTATGGCTACACCTTC.

This rearrangement joins TRBV15 to TRBJ1-5; D might be TRBD1 (5 bases). Germline-derived CDR1 and CDR2 are LNHNV and YYDKDF (reference sequence). There are 17 residues in the CDR3. The V gene lost 0 bases and the J gene lost 2 bases, with 14 bases spanning the gap. The CDR3 sequence is CATSRDSGGGGNQPQHF. As DNA, the CDR3 is TGTGCCACCAGCAGAGACTCGGGGGGAGGGGGCAATCAGCCCCAGCATTTT.

This chain links TRBV7-3 with TRBJ2-5; D is possibly TRBD2 (6 bases). Germline values: CDR1 SGHTA, CDR2 FQGTGA. CDR3 length: 14 residues. Deletions cut 5 bases from V and 2 bases from J, with 12 bases between. DNA for the CDR3: TGTGCCAGCAGCCCAAATGGGGGGCAAGAGACCCAGTACTTC. Its translation: CASSPNGGQETQYF.

The chain uses TRBV18 and TRBJ1-6; 9 bases align to TRBD1. The J segment lost 5 bases and the V segment lost 3 bases, leaving 5 bases of the junction unmatched. The CDR3 is made up of 16 amino acids. Germline V gives CDR1 KGHSH, CDR2 LQKENI. In DNA, the CDR3 is TGTGCCAGCTCACCCGGGACAGGGAGAGATAATTCACCCCTCCACTTT. It is translated as CASSPGTGRDNSPLHF. Full variable domain (rest looked up from reference TRBV18 and TRBJ1-6): NAGVMQNPRHLVRRRGQEARLRCSPMKGHSHVYWYRQLPEEGLKFMVYLQKENIIDESGMPKERFSAEFPKEGPSILRIQQVVRGDSAAYFCASSPGTGRDNSPLHFGNGTRLTVT.

This rearrangement joins TRBV15 to TRBJ2-7, with 12 bases matching TRBD2. The germline CDR1 and CDR2 sequences are LNHNV and YYDKDF (reference sequence). Trimming took 5 bases from V and 2 from J; bases not matched to a gene: 4. This CDR3 is built from 15 residues. CDR3 in DNA: TGTGCCACCAGCCCCCGGACTAGCGGGACCTACGAGCAGTACTTC. Translation: CATSPRTSGTYEQYF.

The rearrangement uses TRBV10-3 and TRBJ2-3, with D tentatively TRBD2 (6 bases). Germline V lookup: CDR1 ENHRY, CDR2 SYGVKD. Trimming pared 8 bases from V and 1 base from J, leaving 16 bases between. The CDR3 is made up of 15 amino acids. CDR3 protein: CAIRARREGTDTQYF. DNA of the CDR3: TGTGCCATCCGGGCCCGGCGGGAAGGCACAGATACGCAGTATTTT.

The chain links TRBV14 to TRBJ2-2; no clear D. The CDR3 sequence is 14 residues long. Germline assignment: CDR1 SGHDN and CDR2 FVKESK. Deletions cut 0 bases from V and 4 bases from J, with 6 bases between. CDR3 nucleotide sequence: TGTGCCAGCAGCCAAGACAGGTCCACCGGGGAGCTGTTTTTT. Translated, it gives CASSQDRSTGELFF.

The CDR3: CASSQGQASSYEQYF. The DNA for the CDR3 is TGTGCCAGCAGCCAAGGGCAGGCGAGCTCCTACGAGCAGTACTTC. The rearrangement joins TRBV3-1 (or the pseudogene TRBV3-2) to TRBJ2-7; D unresolved. Germline values: CDR1 LGHDT, CDR2 YNNKEL (reference sequence). The CDR3 spans 15 residues. V dropped 1 base and J dropped 0 bases, with 10 bases sitting between them.

V gene TRBV7-3 combines with J gene TRBJ1-1; D remains unclear. The CDR3 is 13 residues long. The germline V gene encodes CDR1 SGHTA and CDR2 FQGTGA. Deletions cut 5 bases from V and 7 bases from J, with 14 bases between. DNA of the CDR3: TGTGCCAGCAGCGAGAGGGTTTACAGTGAAGCTTTCTTT. Protein sequence: CASSERVYSEAFF. Complete variable domain (other parts from reference TRBV7-3 and TRBJ1-1): GAGVSQTPSNKVTEKGKYVELRCDPISGHTALYWYRQSLGQGPEFLIYFQGTGAADDSGLPNDRFFAVRPEGSVSTLKIQRTERGDSAVYLCASSERVYSEAFFGQGTRLTVV.

This clone was counted once. This chain uses TRBV7-3 with TRBJ2-3; TRBD2 matches 7 bases. J gave up 0 bases and V 2 bases, and 2 bases lay outside the gene matches. The CDR3 covers 15 residues. Germline V CDR1 and CDR2: SGHTA, FQGTGA. The CDR3 nucleotides read TGTGCCAGCAGCTTAGTTAGCGGGAGCACAGATACGCAGTATTTT. Its protein product is CASSLVSGSTDTQYF.

This clone turned up a few times. The rearrangement uses TRBV2 and TRBJ2-5; 12 positions match TRBD2. Per germline, CDR1 SNHLY and CDR2 FYNNEI. With 6 bases clipped from V and 5 bases from J, the junction kept 10 bases outside the gene matches. The CDR3 is made up of 16 amino acids. This CDR3 reads CASRDFGLAGRETQYF. The CDR3 region has the DNA TGTGCCAGCAGGGACTTCGGACTAGCGGGAAGGGAGACCCAGTACTTC.

The CDR3 nucleotides are TGCGCCAGCAGGCTCGGAGGGCCGAGGACCGGGGAGCTGTTTTTT. Residues: CASRLGGPRTGELFF. The V and J genes are TRBV5-1 and TRBJ2-2, with TRBD2 as a possible D gene (6 bases). Deletions cut 5 bases from V and 5 bases from J, with 16 bases between. CDR1 and CDR2 (germline): SGHRS, YFSETQ. The CDR3 has 15 amino acids.

This sequence joins TRBV27 and TRBJ2-7, with D possibly being TRBD1 (6 bases). This CDR3 is built from 14 residues. Deletions cut 5 bases from V and 4 bases from J, with 15 bases between. CDR1 is MNHEY and CDR2 is SMNVEV in the germline V gene (reference sequence). The CDR3 spells CASSPFSGQYEQYF. The DNA for the CDR3 is TGTGCCAGCAGTCCCTTCTCCGGACAGTACGAGCAGTACTTC.

The CDR3 DNA reads as TGTGCCAGCAGCGAGGGGCAGGGTGGAAACACTGAAGCTTTCTTT. This encodes CASSEGQGGNTEAFF. The J gene is TRBJ1-1, the V gene TRBV9; D might be TRBD1 (5 bases). The V gene lost 3 bases and the J gene lost 2 bases, with 14 bases spanning the gap. CDR3 length: 15 residues. The germline CDR1 and CDR2 sequences are SGDLS and YYNGEE.

The gene calls are TRBV10-2 and TRBJ2-3; D not certain. The CDR3 runs 13 residues. V lost 7 bases, J lost 4 bases, and 12 bases lay in between. Per the germline V gene, CDR1 is WSHSY and CDR2 is SAAADI. The DNA of the CDR3 is TGCGCCAGCACTTATGGAGAAGCAGATACGCAGTATTTT. Residues: CASTYGEADTQYF.

This clone occurred a few times. The chain has TRBV28 and TRBJ1-4; 8 positions agree with TRBD1. V gave up 5 bases and J gave up 0 bases; unmatched junction bases: 8. Germline V gives CDR1 MDHEN, CDR2 SYDVKM. The length of the CDR3 is 17 residues. The CDR3 DNA reads TGTGCCAGCAGTGGGGGGCAGGGGGCGGCAACTAATGAAAAACTGTTTTTT. It is translated as CASSGGQGAATNEKLFF.